These 32 T cell receptor beta chains originate from one sample sequenced in a study of blood T cell repertoires in COVID-19. Method: immunoSEQ multiplex PCR; TCRdb's copy keeps in-frame clones and lacks some. The profile shows roughly 14,000 clones, approximately 86% of them singletons. The source material was peripheral blood. Receptors originate from a human donor in a cohort sampled during active COVID-19.

The J gene is TRBJ1-1, the V gene TRBV3-1 (or the pseudogene TRBV3-2); D possibly corresponds to TRBD1 (5 bases). The ends were cut back, 8 bases at V and 0 bases at J, with 13 bases in the middle. Germline V CDR1 and CDR2: LGHDT, YNNKEL (reference sequence). The CDR3 runs to 14 residues. The CDR3 spells CASLQGGMNTEAFF. The CDR3 nucleotides are TGTGCCAGCCTCCAGGGCGGTATGAACACTGAAGCTTTCTTT.

The chain carries TRBV10-3 and TRBJ2-5; TRBD1 matches 10 bases. Germline CDR1 is ENHRY and CDR2 is SYGVKD. There are 14 residues in the CDR3. Trimming removed 6 bases from V and 4 bases from J; junction bases left unmatched: 5. CDR3 DNA sequence: TGTGCCATCAGGACGGGACAGGGGACAGAGACCCAGTACTTC. Translating gives CAIRTGQGTETQYF.

The V gene is TRBV3-1 (or the pseudogene TRBV3-2), the J gene TRBJ2-1; D gene ambiguous. In germline, CDR1 is LGHDT, CDR2 YNNKEL (reference sequence). Trimming stripped 6 bases from V and 7 bases from J, with 10 bases between. The CDR3 totals 12 residues. The CDR3 reads CASRLVKNEQFF. The CDR3 DNA sequence: TGTGCCAGCAGGTTAGTTAAAAATGAGCAGTTCTTC.

The chain couples TRBV5-5 to TRBJ2-5, with D maybe TRBD2 (6 bases). Germline CDR1 and CDR2: SGHKS and YYEKEE (reference sequence). V was cut by 5 bases and J by 4 bases, with 24 bases left in between. The CDR3 is 17 residues long. The CDR3 DNA follows: TGTGCCAGCAGTCGCGCGGAGGGCGGGTGGGAAGGAGAGACCCAGTACTTC. Translation gives CASSRAEGGWEGETQYF.

The chain combines TRBV4-2 with TRBJ1-6, with D tentatively TRBD1 (6 bases). Germline CDR1 is LGHNA and CDR2 is YNFKEQ. V lost 11 bases to trimming and J lost 8 bases, with 16 bases between them. The length of the CDR3 is 13 residues. In DNA, the CDR3 is TGTGCCTCAGGGGCCGCCGGCGATTCACCCCTCCACTTT. Protein sequence: CASGAAGDSPLHF.

The chain carries TRBV7-2 and TRBJ2-1, with 8 bases aligning to TRBD1. CDR3 length: 15 residues. V lost 2 bases and J lost 3; bases outside the gene matches: 3. CDR1 is SGHTA, CDR2 FQGNSA, per germline. Here the CDR3 reads CASSLRTGYYNEQFF. As DNA, the CDR3 is TGTGCCAGCAGCTTACGGACAGGGTACTACAATGAGCAGTTCTTC.

This chain uses TRBV7-2 with TRBJ1-3; tentative D call: TRBD1 (5 bases). The germline V and J ends were trimmed by 1 base and 3 bases, with 10 bases remaining between them. Germline CDR1 reads SGHTA; CDR2 reads FQGNSA. The CDR3 sequence is 15 residues long. The CDR3 here is CASSLVWGVGNTIYF. CDR3 coding DNA: TGTGCCAGCAGCTTAGTCTGGGGGGTTGGAAACACCATATATTTT.

The chain links TRBV19 to TRBJ1-6; tentatively, D is TRBD1 (6 bases). The CDR3 sequence is 13 residues long. V shed 8 bases and J shed 7 bases, with 12 bases lying between them. The germline CDR1 and CDR2 sequences are LNHDA and SQIVND (reference sequence). CDR3 in DNA: TGTGCCAGTCAGGGTCAGGGGAATTCACCCCTCCACTTT. Encoded protein: CASQGQGNSPLHF.

This chain connects TRBV5-4 to TRBJ2-1; D is uncertain. In germline, CDR1 is SGHNT, CDR2 YYREEE (reference sequence). The CDR3 is made up of 14 amino acids. V gave up 1 base and J gave up 0 bases, with 5 bases separating them. The CDR3 region has the DNA TGTGCCAGCAGCTTGCCTCTCTCCTACAATGAGCAGTTCTTC. It yields the protein CASSLPLSYNEQFF.

The chain carries TRBV7-2 and TRBJ2-3, with no clear D. CDR1 and CDR2 (germline): SGHTA, FQGNSA. The CDR3 has 13 amino acids. The germline V and J ends were trimmed by 5 bases and 4 bases, with 10 bases remaining between them. The CDR3 DNA reads as TGTGCCAGCAGCCCTGCGGCCGCAGATACGCAGTATTTT. This encodes CASSPAAADTQYF.

The chain couples TRBV5-4 to TRBJ2-5; D is unclear. The V gene lost 0 bases and the J gene lost 0 bases, with 6 bases spanning the gap. The CDR3 is made up of 14 amino acids. Germline V gene lookup returns CDR1 SGHNT and CDR2 YYREEE (reference sequence). CDR3 sequence reads: CASSLVQNQETQYF. The CDR3 DNA reads as TGTGCCAGCAGCTTGGTCCAGAACCAAGAGACCCAGTACTTC.

The chain combines TRBV4-2 with TRBJ1-2; D not resolved. The ends were cut back, 0 bases at V and 4 bases at J, with 15 bases in the middle. The CDR3 totals 16 residues. The germline CDR1 and CDR2 sequences are LGHNA and YNFKEQ. The CDR3 sequence: CASSQDPQAPLYGYTF. CDR3 in DNA: TGTGCCAGCAGCCAAGATCCCCAGGCCCCCCTCTATGGCTACACCTTC.

This chain connects TRBV27 to TRBJ2-5, with D maybe TRBD1 (5 bases). Between the trimmed V and J ends, which lost 6 bases and 5 bases, there was a span of 16 bases. The CDR3 spans 14 residues. CDR1 MNHEY and CDR2 SMNVEV come from the germline V gene (reference sequence). CDR3 sequence: CASSRWGPGETQYF. DNA of the CDR3: TGTGCCAGCAGCCGGTGGGGCCCCGGGGAGACCCAGTACTTC.

This chain connects TRBV6-5 to TRBJ1-3; 9 bases align to TRBD1. J gave up 3 bases and V 6 bases, and 3 bases lay outside the gene matches. CDR3 length: 14 amino acids. Germline CDR1 MNHEY, CDR2 SVGAGI. CDR3 residues: CASRRGQGGNTIYF. In DNA, the CDR3 is TGTGCCAGCAGAAGGGGACAGGGTGGAAACACCATATATTTT.

The chain joins TRBV11-2 to TRBJ2-7, with TRBD1 identical over 9 bases. The trim removed 5 bases at V and 7 bases at J, leaving 15 bases unmatched. The CDR3 covers 16 residues. CDR1 is SGHAT and CDR2 is FQNNGV in the germline V gene. The CDR3 is CASSHPAGTGSREQYF. CDR3 in DNA: TGTGCCAGCAGCCACCCCGCGGGGACAGGGAGTAGAGAGCAGTACTTC.

The chain carries TRBV7-3 and TRBJ1-1, with 10 bases aligning to TRBD1. Germline CDR1 SGHTA, CDR2 FQGTGA. J was trimmed by 5 bases and V by 5 bases; bases with no gene match: 11. CDR3 size: 16 residues. The CDR3 sequence is CASSPTGGTMGTEAFF. CDR3 coding DNA: TGTGCCAGCAGCCCGACAGGGGGCACGATGGGGACTGAAGCTTTCTTT.

The CDR3 here is CASSYSWQSTDTQYF. As DNA, the CDR3 is TGTGCCAGCAGTTACTCCTGGCAATCCACAGATACGCAGTATTTT. The chain carries TRBV6-6 and TRBJ2-3; D remains unclear. The CDR3 has 15 residues. The germline V gene encodes CDR1 MNHNY and CDR2 SVGAGI (reference sequence). Trimming removed 0 bases at V and 2 bases at J, with 9 bases between.

Here the CDR3 reads CASSQSGANPSSYNEQFF. The CDR3 coding sequence is TGTGCCAGCAGCCAATCTGGGGCGAACCCGAGCTCCTACAATGAGCAGTTCTTC. The chain joins TRBV3-1 (or the pseudogene TRBV3-2) to TRBJ2-1; D might be TRBD1 (5 bases). Trimming removed 2 bases from V and 0 bases from J, with 17 bases in between. This CDR3 contains 18 residues. Germline V gives CDR1 LGHDT, CDR2 YNNKEL (reference sequence).

The rearrangement links TRBV3-1 (or the pseudogene TRBV3-2) to TRBJ1-1, with D perhaps matching TRBD1 (5 bases). The CDR3 sequence is 18 residues long. Germline CDR1 is LGHDT and CDR2 is YNNKEL (reference sequence). Trimming took off 1 base at V and 4 bases at J, with 22 bases between the two ends. The CDR3 is CASSQAPRGAGIVTEAFF. Written as DNA, the CDR3 is TGTGCCAGCAGCCAAGCGCCTCGGGGCGCGGGAATTGTCACTGAAGCTTTCTTT.

This chain connects TRBV18 to TRBJ2-5; 11 positions agree with TRBD1. This CDR3 has 16 residues. Germline CDR1 reads KGHSH; CDR2 reads LQKENI. The V gene end was trimmed by 6 bases and the J gene end by 7 bases; junction bases not matched to a gene: 13. The chain's CDR3 is CASSPAQDRGRGTQYF. The DNA of the CDR3 is TGTGCCAGCTCCCCGGCCCAGGACAGGGGGCGAGGGACCCAGTACTTC.

The V call is TRBV4-3, the J call TRBJ2-3; 9 nucleotides align to TRBD1. From germline, CDR1 is LGHNA and CDR2 YSLEER. This CDR3 is built from 17 residues. The ends lost 2 bases at V and 2 bases at J; junction bases unmatched: 8. CDR3 region: CASSQTLGTGITDTQYF. As DNA, the CDR3 is TGCGCCAGCAGCCAAACTTTAGGGACAGGGATCACAGATACGCAGTATTTT.

The chain recombines TRBV13 with TRBJ1-2; D might be TRBD1 (6 bases). Per germline, CDR1 PRHDT and CDR2 FYEKMQ (reference sequence). Trimming pared 4 bases from V and 1 base from J, leaving 7 bases between. The CDR3 has 13 amino acids. The CDR3, as DNA: TGTGCCAGCAGCTACAGGGATAACTATGGCTACACCTTC. Protein sequence: CASSYRDNYGYTF.

The rearrangement links TRBV19 to TRBJ2-3, with TRBD2 identical over 10 bases. V dropped 5 bases and J dropped 2; count of bases not matched to a gene: 10. Looked up from germline, CDR1 is LNHDA and CDR2 is SQIVND (reference sequence). The CDR3 length is 17 residues. CDR3 loop: CASSGLAGVYFTDTQYF. Here the CDR3 DNA reads TGTGCCAGTAGTGGGCTAGCGGGGGTTTATTTCACAGATACGCAGTATTTT.

The chain is built from TRBV2 and TRBJ1-2; 11 nucleotides match TRBD1. This CDR3 is 15 amino acids long. The ends lost 5 bases at V and 7 bases at J; junction bases unmatched: 9. In germline, CDR1 is SNHLY, CDR2 FYNNEI. CDR3 residues: CASSFGQGAQGGYTF. As DNA, the CDR3 is TGTGCCAGCAGTTTCGGACAGGGGGCGCAAGGTGGCTACACCTTC.

The J gene is TRBJ2-1, the V gene TRBV12-2; TRBD1, the D gene given by the table, was not confirmed from the DNA. TRBV12-2 is marked as a pseudogene. The CDR3 totals 20 residues. The CDR3 sequence: CASRLVGDDGFPQDPLEQFF. The CDR3 coding sequence is TGTGCAAGTCGCTTGGTAGGGGATGACGGCTTCCCACAGGATCCTCTGGAGCAGTTCTTC.

DNA for the CDR3: TGTGCCAGCAGCCCAGCCGGGGACAGGGGGAATCACGAGCAGTACTTC. Translation gives CASSPAGDRGNHEQYF. This rearrangement joins TRBV5-6 to TRBJ2-7; 11 nucleotides align to TRBD1. Unmatched junction bases numbered 11, after V lost 4 bases and J lost 5 bases. The CDR3 contains 16 residues. Germline V gene sequence: CDR1 SGHDT, CDR2 YYEEEE.

V gene TRBV5-6 combines with J gene TRBJ2-5; TRBD1 might be the D (6 bases). The length of the CDR3 is 16 residues. Germline V CDR1 and CDR2: SGHDT, YYEEEE. V gave up 4 bases and J gave up 2 bases, with 18 bases separating them. CDR3 DNA sequence: TGTGCCAGCAGCCACTTAACCTGGGACATTCAAGAGACCCAGTACTTC. Protein: CASSHLTWDIQETQYF.

The V call is TRBV4-2, the J call TRBJ2-7, with D perhaps matching TRBD2 (6 bases). V gave up 1 base and J gave up 3 bases, with 10 bases separating them. Germline V CDR1 and CDR2: LGHNA, YNFKEQ. The CDR3 consists of 14 residues. CDR3 amino acids: CASSQGGVGYEQYF. DNA of the CDR3: TGTGCCAGCAGCCAAGGGGGGGTAGGCTACGAGCAGTACTTC.

The V call is TRBV29-1, the J call TRBJ2-2; no clear D gene. The germline V gene encodes CDR1 SQVTM and CDR2 ANQGSEA. Trimming removed 5 bases from V and 1 base from J, with 8 bases in between. The CDR3 runs to 13 residues. CDR3 sequence: CSVFRLNTGELFF. Here the CDR3 DNA reads TGCAGCGTTTTCAGACTGAACACCGGGGAGCTGTTTTTT.

The chain recombines TRBV6-6 with TRBJ2-5, with a possible D match to TRBD2 (6 bases). With 3 bases removed from V and 9 bases from J, the gap between germline ends came to 8 bases. Germline V lookup: CDR1 MNHNY, CDR2 SVGAGI (reference sequence). This CDR3 contains 11 residues. The CDR3 sequence: CASSYWEAQYF. The DNA for the CDR3 is TGTGCCAGCAGTTATTGGGAGGCCCAGTACTTC.

The J gene is TRBJ2-5, the V gene TRBV2; the match to TRBD2 covers 11 bases. Looked up from germline, CDR1 is SNHLY and CDR2 is FYNNEI. CDR3 size: 15 residues. V trimming: 5 bases; J trimming: 5 bases; junction bases outside the gene matches: 7. CDR3 bases: TGTGCCAGCAGTCGTAGCGGGGGGGCCTGGGAGACCCAGTACTTC. Translating gives CASSRSGGAWETQYF. Variable domain in full (rest from reference TRBV2 and TRBJ2-5): EPEVTQTPSHQVTQMGQEVILRCVPISNHLYFYWYRQILGQKVEFLVSFYNNEISEKSEIFDDQFSVERPDGSNFTLKIRSTKLEDSAMYFCASSRSGGAWETQYFGPGTRLLVL.

J is TRBJ2-7 and V is TRBV15; D is ambiguous. Trimming removed 0 bases at V and 0 bases at J, with 6 bases between. Germline CDR1 LNHNV, CDR2 YYDKDF (reference sequence). The CDR3 is 14 residues long. As DNA, the CDR3 is TGTGCCACCAGCAGAGATCTAGGCTCCTACGAGCAGTACTTC. Its protein is CATSRDLGSYEQYF.